This entry lists 18 T cell receptor beta chains sequenced from one sample in a study of cytomegalovirus exposure and HLA in healthy donors. The PCR employed 60 Vbeta primers together with 13 Jbeta primers. Sequenced by immunoSEQ multiplex PCR; TCRdb stores in-frame clones only, minus some. The profile shows tens of thousands of clones, 55% to 80% of them singletons. The sample consisted of PBMCs. The receptors shown here come from a woman between 50 and 59 years old in good health and CMV-seropositive.

The chain recombines TRBV11-3 with TRBJ2-3, with TRBD2 matching 11 bases. The CDR3 contains 15 residues. The V segment lost 5 bases and the J segment 4 bases; nucleotides outside the gene matches: 5. Germline V gene lookup returns CDR1 SGHNT and CDR2 YENEEA. The CDR3 loop is CASSTTSGSADTQYF. The DNA for the CDR3 is TGTGCCAGCAGCACCACTAGCGGGAGTGCAGATACGCAGTATTTT.

This rearrangement joins TRBV28 to TRBJ1-1; 9 nucleotides agree with TRBD1. The CDR3 extends over 16 amino acids. The junction had 13 bases not matched to a gene; V was cut back by 6 bases and J by 5 bases. The germline V gene encodes CDR1 MDHEN and CDR2 SYDVKM. The CDR3 DNA sequence: TGTGCCAGCAGCCATCGACCGGGACAGGGTGAAACTGAAGCTTTCTTT. It specifies CASSHRPGQGETEAFF. The complete variable domain, with remaining parts taken from reference TRBV28 and TRBJ1-1, reads DVKVTQSSRYLVKRTGEKVFLECVQDMDHENMFWYRQDPGLGLRLIYFSYDVKMKEKGDIPEGYSVSREKKERFSLILESASTNQTSMYLCASSHRPGQGETEAFFGQGTRLTVV.

The J gene is TRBJ2-3, the V gene TRBV7-9; D not resolved. The germline V gene has CDR1 SEHNR and CDR2 FQNEAQ (reference sequence). The V gene lost 5 bases and the J gene lost 7 bases, with 10 bases spanning the gap. This CDR3 is built from 12 residues. CDR3 coding DNA: TGTGCCAGCAGCCCTGCGCAAAATACGCAGTATTTT. Translating it yields CASSPAQNTQYF.

The chain is built from TRBV19 and TRBJ2-5; D gene unclear. The CDR3 length is 11 residues. Germline V lookup: CDR1 LNHDA, CDR2 SQIVND (reference sequence). The V end was cut by 7 bases, the J end by 2 bases, with 5 bases between. The CDR3 DNA reads as TGTGCCAGTACAGAACAAGAGACCCAGTACTTC. This sequence encodes CASTEQETQYF.

Points on this clone: This CDR3 is also generated by other DNA sequences in the sample. CDR3 nucleotides: TGTGCCAGCAGCTTGGGACTAAGCTCCTACGAGCAGTACTTC. Protein product: CASSLGLSSYEQYF. The chain uses TRBV7-2 and TRBJ2-7; 7 bases are a match to TRBD2. Per the germline V gene, CDR1 is SGHTA and CDR2 is FQGNSA. The CDR3 contains 14 residues. Germline trimming cut 3 bases from V and 0 bases from J; bases unmatched to any gene: 2.

CDR3 nucleotides: TGTGCCAGCAGCTCACGAGCGAGGCCGGGACAGGGGCTATACCTCTCTGGAAACACCATATATTTT. Translating gives CASSSRARPGQGLYLSGNTIYF. The rearrangement links TRBV7-4 to TRBJ1-3, with 10 bases matching TRBD1. Germline V gives CDR1 SGHVT, CDR2 SQSDAQ. The ends lost 4 bases at V and 0 bases at J; junction bases unmatched: 21. The CDR3 has 22 residues.

This clone was counted between two and nine times. The chain uses TRBV15 and TRBJ1-2; D unresolved. This CDR3 contains 19 residues. Germline lookup yields CDR1 LNHNV and CDR2 YYDKDF (reference sequence). V was cut by 5 bases and J by 7 bases, with 32 bases left in between. CDR3 bases: TGTGCCACCAGCCGGACCATCTCCGGACCGACGGGGAGCATGGTTGGCTACACCTTC. Translating gives CATSRTISGPTGSMVGYTF.

The V call is TRBV5-1, the J call TRBJ2-7; a possible D gene is TRBD2 (6 bases). CDR1 is SGHRS, CDR2 YFSETQ, per germline. With 1 base removed from V and 2 bases from J, the gap between germline ends came to 7 bases. This CDR3 is 13 amino acids long. The CDR3 is CASSLRRAYEQYF. The CDR3 nucleotides are TGCGCCAGCAGCTTGAGGAGGGCCTACGAGCAGTACTTC.

The table lists this clone with a few counts. The chain joins TRBV7-2 to TRBJ2-1, with TRBD1 matching 8 bases. J was trimmed by 13 bases and V by 5 bases; bases with no gene match: 7. Germline values: CDR1 SGHTA, CDR2 FQGNSA. This CDR3 comprises 12 residues. The CDR3 nucleotides read TGTGCCAGCAGCCCTGACAGGGGCTTACAGTTCTTC. Its translation: CASSPDRGLQFF.

This clone was observed a handful of times. The gene calls are TRBV19 and TRBJ1-4; maybe TRBD1 (6 bases). CDR1 and CDR2 from the germline V gene are LNHDA and SQIVND (reference sequence). V was shortened by 2 bases and J by 4 bases, with 14 bases between the two germline ends. The CDR3 spans 16 residues. This chain's CDR3 is CASSISPTGFNEKLFF. The CDR3 region has the DNA TGTGCCAGTAGTATATCCCCGACAGGCTTTAATGAAAAACTGTTTTTT.

For the CDR3, the DNA is TGTGCCAGCAGCTTGGTGGGGCTAGCGGGAGCCAATGAGCAGTTCTTC. It encodes CASSLVGLAGANEQFF. The chain is built from TRBV5-6 and TRBJ2-1, with 10 bases that match TRBD2. CDR3 length: 16 amino acids. CDR1 SGHDT and CDR2 YYEEEE come from the germline V gene. V gave up 0 bases and J gave up 6 bases; unmatched junction bases: 6.

This clone occurred once. The chain has TRBV6-1 and TRBJ2-7; D unclear. V was cut by 8 bases and J by 2 bases, with 4 bases left in between. The germline gives CDR1 MNHNS, CDR2 SASEGT. The CDR3 loop spans 10 amino acids. In nucleotides, the CDR3 is TGTGCCAGCTCAACCTACGAGCAGTACTTC. Translating gives CASSTYEQYF.

This chain joins TRBV27 and TRBJ1-1; D is unresolved. CDR1 is MNHEY, CDR2 SMNVEV, per germline (reference sequence). Trimming took 2 bases from V and 0 from J, leaving 4 bases between them. The CDR3 totals 13 residues. CDR3 sequence (DNA): TGTGCCAGCAGTTTAGTAATGAACACTGAAGCTTTCTTT. It yields the protein CASSLVMNTEAFF.

The chain combines TRBV5-1 with TRBJ2-5, with 7 bases fitting TRBD2. The CDR3 runs to 14 residues. The germline CDR1 and CDR2 sequences are SGHRS and YFSETQ. Trimming removed 4 bases from V and 3 bases from J; junction bases left unmatched: 6. CDR3 bases: TGCGCCAGCAGCCCCGGGACTATGAAAGAGACCCAGTACTTC. Protein: CASSPGTMKETQYF.

Only one count was recorded for this clone. V usage is TRBV15 and J usage is TRBJ1-4; the match to TRBD1 covers 7 bases. V lost 5 bases, J lost 5 bases, and 5 bases stayed unmatched. The germline V gene encodes CDR1 LNHNV and CDR2 YYDKDF (reference sequence). The CDR3 is 14 residues long. The CDR3 coding sequence is TGTGCCACCAGCCTGGGACAGATAAATGAAAAACTGTTTTTT. This codes for CATSLGQINEKLFF.

This chain links TRBV6-6 with TRBJ2-7; 7 bases line up with TRBD1. CDR3 length: 13 amino acids. From germline, CDR1 is MNHNY and CDR2 SVGAGI (reference sequence). V lost 8 bases to trimming and J lost 1 base; unmatched junction nucleotides: 5. The CDR3 region is CASGTARSYEQYF. In DNA form, the CDR3 reads TGTGCCAGCGGGACAGCCCGGTCCTACGAGCAGTACTTC.

This clone was detected once. V usage is TRBV6-5 and J usage is TRBJ2-3; 7 positions match TRBD2. Looked up from germline, CDR1 is MNHEY and CDR2 is SVGAGI. This CDR3 has 15 amino acids. The ends lost 7 bases at V and 1 base at J; junction bases unmatched: 8. The CDR3 nucleotides read TGTGCCAGCAAAAGGGAGCGGGGACGCACAGATACGCAGTATTTT. It is translated as CASKRERGRTDTQYF.

This clone came up a few times. J is TRBJ2-6 and V is TRBV4-3, with TRBD2 as a possible D gene (7 bases). Germline V gene data show CDR1 as LGHNA and CDR2 as YSLEER. This CDR3 has 19 amino acids. Trimming left V 4 bases short and J 2 bases short, with 21 bases between. Written as DNA, the CDR3 is TGCGCCAGCAGCCTGAACCGGGGGGCGCAAGGTGCTGGGGCCAACGTCCTGACTTTC. This codes for CASSLNRGAQGAGANVLTF.